These 21 T cell receptor beta chains originate from one sample sequenced in a study of metastatic and nonmetastatic thyroid tumors. TCRdb re-called the PCR reads via MiXCR. The sample comprises fewer than 20,000 clones, 25% to 30% of which are singletons, and around 25% rests with the top ten. None of the patients had undergone any treatment ahead of thyroid surgery. Sequenced: tumor tissue. Receptor source: a male donor with papillary thyroid cancer or a benign thyroid nodule (not recorded which). Some clones in this sample may be carry-over from other donors' samples.

This clone was recorded many times. This may arise from a read error, as a much more abundant clone is one base away. The chain carries TRBV7-8 and TRBJ1-1; D is ambiguous. Germline loops: CDR1 SGHVS, CDR2 FQNEAQ. The CDR3 contains 13 residues. CDR3 in DNA: TGTGCCAACAGCTTAGGCGCGGGCACCGAAGCTTTCTTT. Translated, it gives CANSLGAGTEAFF.

The chain carries TRBV5-1 and TRBJ2-7; TRBD2 is a possible D gene (6 bases). V lost 3 bases, J lost 3 bases, and 16 bases lay in between. The germline V gene has CDR1 SGHRS and CDR2 YFSETQ. This CDR3 has 15 amino acids. The CDR3 nucleotides are TGCGCCAGCAGCTCCCGGACTACAGGATACTACGAGCAGTACTTC. Translating it yields CASSSRTTGYYEQYF.

The rearrangement joins TRBV20-1 to TRBJ1-1; D perhaps matches TRBD1 (6 bases). This CDR3 has 18 amino acids. Trimming left V 3 bases short and J 7 bases short, with 30 bases between. In germline, CDR1 is DFQATT, CDR2 SNEGSKA (reference sequence). CDR3 in DNA: TGCAGTGCTAGTCGCTATCTGGCCGGGACATACCGTCTATATGAAGCTTTCTTT. Translating gives CSASRYLAGTYRLYEAFF.

Comment on this clone: A much larger clone differs by one base, so this may be a read error. The gene calls are TRBV29-1 and TRBJ1-2; no definite D call. CDR1 and CDR2 (germline): SQVTM, ANQGSEA. V lost 4 bases and J lost 6, with 9 bases in between. The CDR3 sequence is 11 residues long. The CDR3 nucleotides read TGCAGCGTTGGAAGGGAGCATGGCTACACCTTC. Translation: CSVGREHGYTF.

This clone has a handful of counts. V usage is TRBV5-4 and J usage is TRBJ2-1; no definite D call. Per germline, CDR1 SGHNT and CDR2 YYREEE (reference sequence). CDR3 size: 12 residues. Trimming removed 3 bases at V and 6 bases at J, with 7 bases between. The CDR3 sequence: CASSSDPNEQFF. CDR3 DNA sequence: TGTGCCAGCAGCTCCGACCCCAATGAGCAGTTCTTC.

This clone has at least ten counts. The chain links TRBV20-1 to TRBJ2-1; D is possibly TRBD2 (5 bases). The CDR3 is 13 amino acids. The germline V gene encodes CDR1 DFQATT and CDR2 SNEGSKA (reference sequence). Trimming shortened V by 6 bases and J by 6 bases, and 15 bases separated the two germline ends. In DNA form, the CDR3 reads TGCAGTGCGACCGACTACCGCATCAATGAGCAGTTCTTC. Protein: CSATDYRINEQFF.

Many counts were recorded for this clone. This chain uses TRBV4-2 with TRBJ2-3; 8 bases are shared with TRBD1. Germline V gene lookup returns CDR1 LGHNA and CDR2 YNFKEQ. V was clipped by 1 base and J by 3 bases; unmatched bases: 6. The CDR3 extends over 16 amino acids. The CDR3, as DNA: TGTGCCAGCAGCCAAGGGTTAGGACAGGGAACAGATACGCAGTATTTT. Its translation is CASSQGLGQGTDTQYF.

The chain is built from TRBV7-3 and TRBJ2-1; 12 bases align to TRBD2. V was clipped by 4 bases and J by 0 bases; unmatched bases: 10. This CDR3 comprises 19 residues. Germline assignment: CDR1 SGHTA and CDR2 FQGTGA. The CDR3: CASSYKPSGRESSYNEQFF. The DNA for the CDR3 is TGTGCCAGCAGCTATAAACCTAGCGGGAGGGAGTCCTCCTACAATGAGCAGTTCTTC.

This chain uses TRBV5-5 with TRBJ1-4; maybe TRBD1 (5 bases). V was cut by 2 bases and J by 1 base, with 12 bases left in between. Per germline, CDR1 SGHKS and CDR2 YYEKEE (reference sequence). The CDR3 contains 16 residues. The CDR3 spells CASSLEGTGTNEKLFF. Here the CDR3 DNA reads TGTGCCAGCAGCTTAGAGGGGACGGGAACTAATGAAAAACTGTTTTTT.

This sequence joins TRBV14 and TRBJ2-1; D unclear. The V end lost 5 bases, the J end lost 0 bases, and 11 bases lay between the germline ends. CDR3 size: 15 residues. Germline CDR1 reads SGHDN; CDR2 reads FVKESK. CDR3 coding DNA: TGTGCCAGCAGCAACTGGGCGAGCTCCTACAATGAGCAGTTCTTC. This codes for CASSNWASSYNEQFF. Looking up the rest from reference TRBV14 and TRBJ2-1 gives the full variable domain: EAGVTQFPSHSVIEKGQTVTLRCDPISGHDNLYWYRRVMGKEIKFLLHFVKESKQDESGMPNNRFLAERTGGTYSTLKVQPAELEDSGVYFCASSNWASSYNEQFFGPGTRLTVL.

V is TRBV20-1 and J is TRBJ2-5; D is possibly TRBD2 (6 bases). The ends were cut back, 5 bases at V and 1 base at J, with 17 bases in the middle. Germline V gene data show CDR1 as DFQATT and CDR2 as SNEGSKA (reference sequence). This CDR3 region has 15 residues. In DNA, the CDR3 is TGCAGTGCTGTAGACCCGAGGGGACTCCAAGAGACCCAGTACTTC. This translates into CSAVDPRGLQETQYF.

In the case of this clone: It may be a read error: a sequence one base away is much more abundant. This same CDR3 is encoded by further DNA sequences in the sample. The genes are TRBV3-1 and TRBJ2-5; 7 bases fit TRBD2. Looked up from germline, CDR1 is LGHDT and CDR2 is YNNKEL (reference sequence). The CDR3 is made up of 14 amino acids. The CDR3 nucleotides are TGTGCCAGCAGCTTCGGACTAGTGGGGGAGACCCAGTACTTT. Amino acid sequence: CASSFGLVGETQYF.

A few counts support this clone. The chain joins TRBV7-9 to TRBJ1-6; unclear D gene. CDR1 and CDR2 (germline): SEHNR, FQNEAQ (reference sequence). V was shortened by 10 bases and J by 14 bases, with 12 bases between the two germline ends. This CDR3 has 10 residues. The CDR3 DNA reads TGTGCCACCCGGACGTCGGCCCTCCACTTT. Translation gives CATRTSALHF. The whole variable domain, filled in from reference TRBV7-9 and TRBJ1-6, reads DTGVSQNPRHKITKRGQNVTFRCDPISEHNRLYWYRQTLGQGPEFLTYFQNEAQLEKSRLLSDRFSAERPKGSFSTLEIQRTEQGDSAMYLCATRTSALHFGNGTRLTVT.

CDR3 protein: CASSFNRNDGYTF. The CDR3 DNA follows: TGTGCCAGCAGTTTTAACAGAAACGATGGCTACACCTTC. The chain is built from TRBV12-3 or TRBV12-4 and TRBJ1-2; D not resolved. There are 13 residues in the CDR3. The V and J ends lost 3 bases and 6 bases respectively, with 11 bases between them.

This clone was picked up many times. The genes are TRBV6-1 and TRBJ1-6; no clear D. Germline V gene data show CDR1 as MNHNS and CDR2 as SASEGT. The CDR3 runs 14 residues. Trimming cost V 9 bases and J 0 bases, with 9 bases left between them. The CDR3 region has the DNA TGTGCCAGTTTGAGGAGCTCCTATAATTCACCCCTCCACTTT. It yields the protein CASLRSSYNSPLHF.

The chain employs TRBV6-1 and TRBJ2-3, with D perhaps given as TRBD1 or TRBD2 (5 bases each). Per the germline V gene, CDR1 is MNHNS and CDR2 is SASEGT. V gave up 5 bases and J gave up 0 bases, with 12 bases separating them. This CDR3 has 15 residues. CDR3 in DNA: TGTGCCAGCAGTAACGGGGACGCGAGCACAGATACGCAGTATTTT. Encoded protein: CASSNGDASTDTQYF.

The chain has TRBV6-2 or TRBV6-3 and TRBJ2-7, with 12 nucleotides matching TRBD2. The CDR3 consists of 12 residues. From germline, CDR1 is MNHEY and CDR2 SVGEGT. V lost 6 bases to trimming and J lost 12 bases; unmatched junction nucleotides: 6. CDR3 sequence: CASRTTSGSLYF. Written as DNA, the CDR3 is TGTGCCAGCAGGACGACTAGCGGGAGCCTGTACTTC.

This clone was counted ten times or more. The chain has TRBV7-9 and TRBJ1-4; D uncertain. The CDR3 is 14 amino acids. Germline CDR1 reads SEHNR; CDR2 reads FQNEAQ (reference sequence). The V end lost 3 bases, the J end lost 8 bases, and 13 bases lay between the germline ends. The CDR3 sequence is CASSFRATGEKLFF. The CDR3 DNA reads as TGTGCCAGCAGCTTCCGGGCCACCGGGGAAAAACTGTTTTTT.

This clone turned up a few times. The chain combines TRBV6-1 with TRBJ2-2; 11 nucleotides align to TRBD1. Looked up from germline, CDR1 is MNHNS and CDR2 is SASEGT. V gave up 6 bases and J gave up 6 bases; unmatched junction bases: 6. CDR3 length equals 15 residues. Written as DNA, the CDR3 is TGTGCCAGCAGACCCGGGACAGGGGGGTCCGGGGAGCTGTTTTTT. As protein: CASRPGTGGSGELFF.

This clone was counted ten times or more. The rearrangement uses TRBV7-9 and TRBJ1-1; no clear D. The V end was cut by 6 bases, the J end by 4 bases, with 15 bases between. Germline V gene sequence: CDR1 SEHNR, CDR2 FQNEAQ (reference sequence). The CDR3 sequence is 14 residues long. For the CDR3, the DNA is TGTGCCAGCAGTTGGAGGACGGAGGGCACTGAAGCTTTCTTT. It translates to CASSWRTEGTEAFF.

This clone occurred many times. As DNA, the CDR3 is TGCGCCAGCAGCCAAGTTACAGGGGCGGACTATGGCTACACCTTC. Protein sequence: CASSQVTGADYGYTF. V and J are TRBV4-1 and TRBJ1-2; 7 nucleotides agree with TRBD1. Losses at the gene ends were 1 base for V and 3 bases for J; bases not matched to a gene: 5. The germline gives CDR1 MGHRA, CDR2 YSYEKL. The CDR3 has 15 residues.